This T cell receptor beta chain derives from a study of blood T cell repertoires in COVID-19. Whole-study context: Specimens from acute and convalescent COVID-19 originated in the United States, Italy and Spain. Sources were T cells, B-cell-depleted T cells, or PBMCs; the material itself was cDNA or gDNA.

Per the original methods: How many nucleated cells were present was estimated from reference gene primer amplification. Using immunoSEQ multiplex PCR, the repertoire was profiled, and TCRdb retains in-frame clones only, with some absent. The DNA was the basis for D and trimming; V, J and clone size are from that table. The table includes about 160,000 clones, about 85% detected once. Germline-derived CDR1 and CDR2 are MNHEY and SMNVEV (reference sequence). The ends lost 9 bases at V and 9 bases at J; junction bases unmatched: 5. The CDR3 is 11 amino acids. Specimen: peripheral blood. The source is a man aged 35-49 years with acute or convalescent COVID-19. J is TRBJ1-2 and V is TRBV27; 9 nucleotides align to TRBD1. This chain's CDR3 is CASADRGRYTF. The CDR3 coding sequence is TGTGCCAGTGCGGACAGGGGTCGCTACACCTTC.